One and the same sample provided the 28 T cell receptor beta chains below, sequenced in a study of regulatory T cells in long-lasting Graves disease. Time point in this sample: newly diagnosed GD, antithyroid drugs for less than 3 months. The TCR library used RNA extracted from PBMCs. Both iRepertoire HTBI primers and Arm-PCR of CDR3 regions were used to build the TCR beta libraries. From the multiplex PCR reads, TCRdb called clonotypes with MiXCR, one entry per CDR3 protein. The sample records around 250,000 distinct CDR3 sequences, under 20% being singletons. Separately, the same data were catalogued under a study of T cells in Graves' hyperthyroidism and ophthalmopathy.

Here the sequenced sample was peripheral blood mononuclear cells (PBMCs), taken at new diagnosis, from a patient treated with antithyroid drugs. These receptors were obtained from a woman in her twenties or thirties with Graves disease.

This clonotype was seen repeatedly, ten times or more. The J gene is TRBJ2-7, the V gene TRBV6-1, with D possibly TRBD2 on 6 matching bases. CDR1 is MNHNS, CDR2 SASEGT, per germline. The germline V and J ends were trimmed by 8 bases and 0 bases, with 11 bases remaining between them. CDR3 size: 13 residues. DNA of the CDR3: TGTGCCAGCCTTTCAGCGGGCTCCTACGAGCAGTACTTC. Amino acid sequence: CASLSAGSYEQYF.

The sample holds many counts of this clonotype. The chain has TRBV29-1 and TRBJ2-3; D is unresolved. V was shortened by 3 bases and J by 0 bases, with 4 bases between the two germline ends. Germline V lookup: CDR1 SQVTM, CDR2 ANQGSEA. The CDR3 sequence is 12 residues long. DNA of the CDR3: TGCAGCGTTGAGCAGAGCACAGATACGCAGTATTTT. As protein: CSVEQSTDTQYF.

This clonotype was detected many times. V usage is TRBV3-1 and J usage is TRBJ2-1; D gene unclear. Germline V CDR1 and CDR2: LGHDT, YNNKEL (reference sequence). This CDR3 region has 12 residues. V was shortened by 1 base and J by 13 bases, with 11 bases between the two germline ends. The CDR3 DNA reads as TGTGCCAGCAGCCAAGTGGGAATAGCTCAGTTCTTC. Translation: CASSQVGIAQFF.

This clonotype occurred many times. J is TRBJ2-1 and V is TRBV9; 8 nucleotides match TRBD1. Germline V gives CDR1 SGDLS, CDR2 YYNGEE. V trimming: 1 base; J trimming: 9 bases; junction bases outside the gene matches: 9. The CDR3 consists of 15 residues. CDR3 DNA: TGTGCCAGCAGCGTACTCCAGGGGGCGGTCGGTGAGCAGTTCTTC. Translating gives CASSVLQGAVGEQFF.

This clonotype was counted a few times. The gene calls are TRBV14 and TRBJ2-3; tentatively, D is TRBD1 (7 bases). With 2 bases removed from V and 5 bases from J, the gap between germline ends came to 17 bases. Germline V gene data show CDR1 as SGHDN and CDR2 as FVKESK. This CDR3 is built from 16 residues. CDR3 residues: CASSQSRGAFGDTQYF. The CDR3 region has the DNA TGTGCCAGCAGCCAATCCAGGGGGGCTTTTGGAGATACGCAGTATTTT.

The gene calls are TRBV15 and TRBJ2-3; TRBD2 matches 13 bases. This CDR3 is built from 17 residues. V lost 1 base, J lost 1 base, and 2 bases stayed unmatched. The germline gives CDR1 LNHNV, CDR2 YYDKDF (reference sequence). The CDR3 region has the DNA TGTGCCACCAGCAGAGTCGGGACTAGCGGGGGCACAGATACGCAGTATTTT. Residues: CATSRVGTSGGTDTQYF.

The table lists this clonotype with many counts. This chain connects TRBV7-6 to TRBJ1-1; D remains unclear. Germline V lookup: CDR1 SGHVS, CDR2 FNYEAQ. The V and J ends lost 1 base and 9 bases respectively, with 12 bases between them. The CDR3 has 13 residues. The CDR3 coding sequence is TGTGCCAGCAGCTTAGGTGAGGGCGGAAAAGCTTTCTTT. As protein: CASSLGEGGKAFF.

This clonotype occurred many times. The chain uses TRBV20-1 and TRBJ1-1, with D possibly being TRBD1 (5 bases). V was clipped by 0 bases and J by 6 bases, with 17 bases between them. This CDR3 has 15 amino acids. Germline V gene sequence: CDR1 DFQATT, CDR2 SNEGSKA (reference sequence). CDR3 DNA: TGCAGTGCTAGAGATAACGGGGGTGGGTCTGCTGAAGCTTTCTTT. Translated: CSARDNGGGSAEAFF.

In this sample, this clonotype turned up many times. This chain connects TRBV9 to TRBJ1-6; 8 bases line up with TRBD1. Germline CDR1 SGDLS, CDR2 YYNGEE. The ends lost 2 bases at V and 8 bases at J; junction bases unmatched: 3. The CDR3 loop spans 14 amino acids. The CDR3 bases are TGTGCCAGCAGCGTTGGACAGGGTGATTCACCCCTCCACTTT. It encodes CASSVGQGDSPLHF.

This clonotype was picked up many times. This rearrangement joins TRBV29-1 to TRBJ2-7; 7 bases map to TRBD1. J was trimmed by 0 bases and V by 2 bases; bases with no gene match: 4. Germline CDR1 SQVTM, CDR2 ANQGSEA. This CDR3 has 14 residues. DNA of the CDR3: TGCAGCGTTGAAAGGCCAGGGGGCTCCTACGAGCAGTACTTC. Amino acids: CSVERPGGSYEQYF.

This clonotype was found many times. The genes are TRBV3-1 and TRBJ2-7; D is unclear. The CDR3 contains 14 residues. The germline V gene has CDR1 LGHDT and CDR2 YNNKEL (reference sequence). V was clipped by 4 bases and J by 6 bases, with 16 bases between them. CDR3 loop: CASSLLAGRREQYF. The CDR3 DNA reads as TGTGCCAGCAGCCTCTTAGCAGGCAGGCGCGAGCAGTACTTC.

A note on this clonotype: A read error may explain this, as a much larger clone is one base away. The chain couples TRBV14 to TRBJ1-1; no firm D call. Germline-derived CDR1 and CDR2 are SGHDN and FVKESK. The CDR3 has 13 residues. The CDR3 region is CASSQSVATGAFF. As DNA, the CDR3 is TGTGCCAGCAGCCAATCGGTGGCGACTGGAGCTTTCTTT.

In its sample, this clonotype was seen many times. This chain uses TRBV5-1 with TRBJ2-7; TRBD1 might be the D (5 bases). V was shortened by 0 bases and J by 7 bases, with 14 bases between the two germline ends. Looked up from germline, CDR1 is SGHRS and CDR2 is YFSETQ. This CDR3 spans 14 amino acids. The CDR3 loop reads CASSLVPGSEEQYF. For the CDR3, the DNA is TGCGCCAGCAGCTTGGTGCCAGGGTCTGAGGAGCAGTACTTC.

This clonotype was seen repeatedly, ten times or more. DNA of the CDR3: TGTGCCAGCTCACCACCGCAGGGAATGGTGACCCAGTACTTC. This gives the protein CASSPPQGMVTQYF. The V gene is TRBV18, the J gene TRBJ2-5; TRBD1 is a possible D gene (5 bases). The CDR3 covers 14 residues. Between the trimmed V and J ends, which lost 0 bases and 7 bases, there was a span of 12 bases. CDR1 and CDR2 from the germline V gene are KGHSH and LQKENI.

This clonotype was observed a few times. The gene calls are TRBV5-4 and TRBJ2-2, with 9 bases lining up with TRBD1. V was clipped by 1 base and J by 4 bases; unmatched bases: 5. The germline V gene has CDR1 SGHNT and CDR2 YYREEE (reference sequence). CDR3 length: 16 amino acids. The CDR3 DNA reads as TGTGCCAGCAGCTTGAGGACAGGGGTGAGCACCGGGGAGCTGTTTTTT. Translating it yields CASSLRTGVSTGELFF. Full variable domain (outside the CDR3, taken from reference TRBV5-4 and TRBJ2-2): ETGVTQSPTHLIKTRGQQVTLRCSSQSGHNTVSWYQQALGQGPQFIFQYYREEENGRGNFPPRFSGLQFPNYSSELNVNALELDDSALYLCASSLRTGVSTGELFFGEGSRLTVL.

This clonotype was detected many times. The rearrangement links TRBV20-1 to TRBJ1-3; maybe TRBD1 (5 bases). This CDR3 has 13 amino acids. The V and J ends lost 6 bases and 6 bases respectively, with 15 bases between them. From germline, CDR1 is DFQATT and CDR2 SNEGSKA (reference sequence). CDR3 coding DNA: TGCAGTGCGGGGGGGATTTATGAAAACACCATATATTTT. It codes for CSAGGIYENTIYF.

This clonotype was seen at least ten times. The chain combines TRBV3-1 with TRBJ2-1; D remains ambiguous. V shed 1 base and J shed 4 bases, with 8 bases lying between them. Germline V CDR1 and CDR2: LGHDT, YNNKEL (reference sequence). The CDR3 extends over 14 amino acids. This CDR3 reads CASSQGFNYNEQFF. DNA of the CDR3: TGTGCCAGCAGCCAAGGGTTTAATTACAATGAGCAGTTCTTC.

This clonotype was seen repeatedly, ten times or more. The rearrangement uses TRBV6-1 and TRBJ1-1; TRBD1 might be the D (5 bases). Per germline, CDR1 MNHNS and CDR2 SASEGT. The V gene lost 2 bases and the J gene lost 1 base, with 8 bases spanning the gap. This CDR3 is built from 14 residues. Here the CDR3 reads CASSEQGTNTEAFF. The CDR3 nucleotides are TGTGCCAGCAGTGAACAGGGTACGAACACTGAAGCTTTCTTT.

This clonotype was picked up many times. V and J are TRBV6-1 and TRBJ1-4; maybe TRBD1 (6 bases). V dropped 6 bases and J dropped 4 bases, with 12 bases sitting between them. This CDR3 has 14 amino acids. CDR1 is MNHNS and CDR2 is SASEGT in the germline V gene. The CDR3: CASRMDSSNEKLFF. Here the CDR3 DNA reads TGTGCCAGCAGAATGGACAGCAGTAATGAAAAACTGTTTTTT.

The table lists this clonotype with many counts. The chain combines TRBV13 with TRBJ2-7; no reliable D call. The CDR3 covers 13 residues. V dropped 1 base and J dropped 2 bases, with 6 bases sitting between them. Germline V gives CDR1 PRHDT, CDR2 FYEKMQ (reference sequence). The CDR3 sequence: CASSLVPTYEQYF. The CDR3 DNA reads TGTGCCAGCAGCTTAGTGCCGACCTACGAGCAGTACTTC.

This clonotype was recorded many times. CDR3 in DNA: TGCAGTGCTAAAGGACAGAGCTCCTACAATGAGCAGTTCTTC. It codes for CSAKGQSSYNEQFF. The chain has TRBV20-1 and TRBJ2-1; tentative D call: TRBD1 (6 bases). Trimming cost V 4 bases and J 0 bases, with 10 bases left between them. Looked up from germline, CDR1 is DFQATT and CDR2 is SNEGSKA (reference sequence). The length of the CDR3 is 14 residues.

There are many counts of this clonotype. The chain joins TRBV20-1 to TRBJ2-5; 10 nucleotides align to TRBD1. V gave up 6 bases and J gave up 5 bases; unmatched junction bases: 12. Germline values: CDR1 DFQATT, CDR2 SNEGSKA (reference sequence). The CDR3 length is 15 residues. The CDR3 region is CSAKRDRGEWETQYF. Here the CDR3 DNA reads TGCAGTGCAAAACGGGACAGGGGCGAGTGGGAGACCCAGTACTTC.

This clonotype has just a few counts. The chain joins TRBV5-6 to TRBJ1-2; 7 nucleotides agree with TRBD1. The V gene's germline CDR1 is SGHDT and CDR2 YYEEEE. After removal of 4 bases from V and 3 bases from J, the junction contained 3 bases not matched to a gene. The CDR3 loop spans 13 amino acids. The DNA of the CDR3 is TGTGCCAGCAGCCGGCAGGGGGACTATGGCTACACCTTC. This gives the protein CASSRQGDYGYTF.

CDR3 in amino acids: CASSQANGRGLAGGSSYNEQFF. Here the CDR3 DNA reads TGTGCCAGCAGCCAAGCTAACGGGAGGGGACTAGCGGGGGGGAGCTCCTACAATGAGCAGTTCTTC. The chain uses TRBV3-1 and TRBJ2-1, with 16 bases that match TRBD2. The CDR3 has 22 amino acids. J gave up 0 bases and V 1 base, and 12 bases lay outside the gene matches. Germline lookup yields CDR1 LGHDT and CDR2 YNNKEL (reference sequence).

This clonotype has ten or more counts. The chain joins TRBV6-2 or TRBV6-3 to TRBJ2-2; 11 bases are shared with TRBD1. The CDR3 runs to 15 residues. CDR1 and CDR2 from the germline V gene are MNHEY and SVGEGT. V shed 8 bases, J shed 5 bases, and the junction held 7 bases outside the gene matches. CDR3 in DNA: TGTGCCAGCGGTACCGGGACAGGGGGGACCGGGGAGCTGTTTTTT. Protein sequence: CASGTGTGGTGELFF.

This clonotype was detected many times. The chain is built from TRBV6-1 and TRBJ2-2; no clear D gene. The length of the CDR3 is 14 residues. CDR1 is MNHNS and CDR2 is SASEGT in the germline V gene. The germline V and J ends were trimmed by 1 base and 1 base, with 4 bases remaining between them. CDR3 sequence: CASSEGVNTGELFF. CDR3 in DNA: TGTGCCAGCAGTGAAGGAGTGAACACCGGGGAGCTGTTTTTT.

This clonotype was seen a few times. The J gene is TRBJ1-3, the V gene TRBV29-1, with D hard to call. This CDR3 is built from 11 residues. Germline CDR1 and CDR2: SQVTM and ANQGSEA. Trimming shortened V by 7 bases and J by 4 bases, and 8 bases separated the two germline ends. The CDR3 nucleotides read TGCAGCGCCATCACGGGAAACACCATATATTTT. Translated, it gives CSAITGNTIYF.

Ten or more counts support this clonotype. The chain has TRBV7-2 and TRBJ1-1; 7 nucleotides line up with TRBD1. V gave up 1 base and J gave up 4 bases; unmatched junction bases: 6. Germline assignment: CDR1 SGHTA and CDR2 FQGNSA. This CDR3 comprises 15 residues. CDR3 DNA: TGTGCCAGCAGCTTAGTCCCAGGGGGATCCACTGAAGCTTTCTTT. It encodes CASSLVPGGSTEAFF.